This T cell receptor beta chain stems from a study of breast tumors, draining lymph nodes, adjacent tissues. Study-level results: Tumor TCR diversity was below lymph nodes but above nontumor tissue. That most tumor T cells come from lymph nodes remained unproven. Luminal-like breast cancer showed significantly greater tumor-nontumor repertoire similarity than basal-like breast cancer did. Findings are consistent with lymph node origin and intratumoral expansion of most tumor T cells.

As concerns this clonotype: Its cognate antigen is unknown.

MiXCR, applied by TCRdb to the multiplex PCR reads, yields one record per CDR3 protein. The sample shows just under 65,000 distinct CDR3 sequences, 45% to 60% of them seen only once. The V segment lost 1 base and the J segment 7 bases; nucleotides outside the gene matches: 14. The V gene's germline CDR1 is SGDLS and CDR2 YYNGEE. This CDR3 has 17 residues. The sample comprised breast tumor tissue. The sequence derives from a female donor with breast cancer. Some clones in this sample may be carry-over from other donors' samples. The chain links TRBV9 to TRBJ2-7, with 10 positions matching TRBD2. The CDR3 DNA reads as TGTGCCAGCAGCGTATATTACACCGGGACTAGCGCGGTTGAGCAGTACTTC. Encoded protein: CASSVYYTGTSAVEQYF.